The 3 T cell receptor beta chains in this list originate from one sample, sequenced in a study of T cell responses to AZD1222 COVID-19 vaccine. Using immunoSEQ multiplex PCR, the repertoire was profiled, and TCRdb retains in-frame clones only, with some absent. The sample lists about 110,000 clones; about 90% were seen once. The specimen comprised peripheral blood, sampled 28 days after the second AZD1222 dose. The receptors were gathered from an adult who received the AZD1222 COVID-19 vaccine.

This chain uses TRBV15 with TRBJ2-1, with D perhaps assigned TRBD1 or TRBD2 (5 bases each). The CDR3 is 15 amino acids. Germline-derived CDR1 and CDR2 are LNHNV and YYDKDF (reference sequence). Trimming pared 5 bases from V and 7 bases from J, leaving 18 bases between. In nucleotides, the CDR3 is TGTGCCACCAGCCGGGATATCCTGAGGGGAAATGAGCAGTTCTTC. Protein sequence: CATSRDILRGNEQFF.

The V call is TRBV30, the J call TRBJ1-4, with D possibly being TRBD1 (6 bases). Germline values: CDR1 GTSNPN, CDR2 SVGIG (reference sequence). The ends were cut back, 1 base at V and 3 bases at J, with 9 bases in the middle. The length of the CDR3 is 14 residues. CDR3 coding DNA: TGTGCCTGGAGTGGGAGGGGGGCTAATGAAAAACTGTTTTTT. This encodes CAWSGRGANEKLFF.

The V call is TRBV6-5, the J call TRBJ1-2; no reliable D call. The V and J ends lost 6 bases and 5 bases respectively, with 10 bases between them. The CDR3 has 12 residues. The germline V gene has CDR1 MNHEY and CDR2 SVGAGI. CDR3 in DNA: TGTGCCAGCAGCGACGGTTTGTATGGCTACACCTTC. It codes for CASSDGLYGYTF.